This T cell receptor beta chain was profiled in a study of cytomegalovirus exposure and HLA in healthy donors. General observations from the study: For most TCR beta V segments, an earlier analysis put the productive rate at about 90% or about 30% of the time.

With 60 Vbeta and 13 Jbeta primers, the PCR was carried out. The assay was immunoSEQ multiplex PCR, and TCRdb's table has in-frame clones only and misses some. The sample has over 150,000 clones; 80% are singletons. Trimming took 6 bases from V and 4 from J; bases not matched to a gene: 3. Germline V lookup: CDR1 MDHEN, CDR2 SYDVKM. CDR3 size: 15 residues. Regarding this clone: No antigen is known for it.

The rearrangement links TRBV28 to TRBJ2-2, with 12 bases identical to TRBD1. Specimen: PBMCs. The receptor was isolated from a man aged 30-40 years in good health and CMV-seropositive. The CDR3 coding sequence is TGTGCCAGCAGGGGACAGGGGGCGAGCACCGGGGAGCTGTTTTTT. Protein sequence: CASRGQGASTGELFF.